The source of this T cell receptor (beta chain) is a study of identical twins. TCRdb analysed the 5' RACE reads with MiXCR anew, one entry per CDR3 protein. Here the sample spans about 290,000 distinct CDR3 sequences, 7.5% to 9.5% being singletons. In germline, CDR1 is SEHNR, CDR2 FQNEAQ (reference sequence). The CDR3 is made up of 15 amino acids. V was clipped by 1 base and J by 6 bases; unmatched bases: 6. The data were also submitted as part of a second study, on yellow fever vaccine responses in identical twins.

The rearrangement joins TRBV7-9 to TRBJ2-1, with TRBD2 matching 7 bases. This receptor was taken from a woman younger than 35 in good health. Sequences were obtained from CD8+ T cells sorted from blood. The CDR3 region is CASSLVALAANEQFF. CDR3 DNA sequence: TGTGCCAGCAGCTTAGTGGCCCTAGCGGCCAATGAGCAGTTCTTC.